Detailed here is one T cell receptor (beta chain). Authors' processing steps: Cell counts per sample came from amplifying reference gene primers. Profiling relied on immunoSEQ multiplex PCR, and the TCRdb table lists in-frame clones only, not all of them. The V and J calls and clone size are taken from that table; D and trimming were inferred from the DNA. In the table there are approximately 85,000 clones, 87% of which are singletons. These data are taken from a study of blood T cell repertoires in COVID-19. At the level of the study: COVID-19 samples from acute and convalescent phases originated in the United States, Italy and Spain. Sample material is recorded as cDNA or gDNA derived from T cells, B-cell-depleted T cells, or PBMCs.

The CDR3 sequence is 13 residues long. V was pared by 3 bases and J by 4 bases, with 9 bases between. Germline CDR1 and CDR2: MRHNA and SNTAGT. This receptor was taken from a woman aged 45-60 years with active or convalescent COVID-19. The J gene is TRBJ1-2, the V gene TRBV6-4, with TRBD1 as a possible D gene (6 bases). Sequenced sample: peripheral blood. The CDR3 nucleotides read TGTGCCAGCAGTGAGGGGGCTACCTATGGCTACACCTTC. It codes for CASSEGATYGYTF.